Sequencing of this T cell receptor (beta chain) was carried out in a study of blood T cell repertoires in COVID-19. Study as a whole: The United States, Italy and Spain supplied acute and convalescent COVID-19 samples. T cells, B-cell-depleted T cells, or PBMCs provided the cDNA or gDNA that served as material.

Original methodology: Estimation of nucleated cell counts was performed using reference gene primer amplification. TCRdb's copy holds only in-frame clones and misses some; the assay was immunoSEQ multiplex PCR. The D gene and trimming were derived from the DNA, and the V and J assignments and clone size from that table. The repertoire consists of roughly 87,000 clones, with less than 80% occurring once and the leading ten covering roughly 14%. V lost 3 bases and J 4 bases, leaving 6 bases between the germline ends. This CDR3 is built from 12 residues. Germline V gene sequence: CDR1 GTSNPN, CDR2 SVGIG (reference sequence).

V and J are TRBV30 and TRBJ2-2, with unresolved D. This sequence originates from a woman over 75 with acute or convalescent COVID-19. Sequenced material: peripheral blood. The CDR3 region is CAWRLLTGELFF. CDR3 in DNA: TGTGCCTGGAGACTTCTCACCGGGGAGCTGTTTTTT. Using reference TRBV30 and TRBJ2-2 for the parts outside the CDR3, the full variable domain is SQTIHQWPATLVQPVGSPLSLECTVEGTSNPNLYWYRQAAGRGLQLLFYSVGIGQISSEVPQNLSASRPQDRQFILSSKKLLLSDSGFYLCAWRLLTGELFFGEGSRLTVL.